This entry lists 18 T cell receptor beta chains sequenced from one sample in a study of molecular identifiers for immune sequencing clone quantification. Each CDR3 protein is one row after TCRdb ran MiXCR on the PCR reads. This table has hundreds of thousands of distinct CDR3 sequences, 25% appearing once. The sequenced sample consisted of naive CD8+ T cells from blood, with Jurkat cell RNA spiked in. Described subset: FACS-sorted CD8+CD4-CCR7+CD45RA+ naive T cells. These receptors were obtained from a human donor in good health. Some libraries in this study had Jurkat cell RNA spiked in.

The sample holds one count of this clonotype. A much larger clone lies a single base off, so this may be a read error. The chain combines TRBV7-2 with TRBJ2-5, with 9 bases identical to TRBD2. Per the germline V gene, CDR1 is SGHTA and CDR2 is FQGNSA. With 7 bases clipped from V and 9 bases from J, the junction kept 24 bases outside the gene matches. The CDR3 sequence is 18 residues long. CDR3 coding DNA: TGTGCCAGCATCCCACTACATAGCGGGAGCCCTCCTCGGGAGCCCCAGTACTTC. Residues: CASIPLHSGSPPREPQYF.

The genes are TRBV6-1 and TRBJ1-2; perhaps TRBD1 as D (6 bases). Germline V gives CDR1 MNHNS, CDR2 SASEGT. The CDR3 has 15 residues. V was clipped by 4 bases and J by 0 bases, with 12 bases between them. The CDR3, as DNA: TGTGCCAGCAGTGCCTGGACAGCGACTAACTATGGCTACACCTTC. This codes for CASSAWTATNYGYTF.

Only a few counts were recorded for this clonotype. V usage is TRBV20-1 and J usage is TRBJ2-1, with D tentatively TRBD1 (7 bases). The V and J ends lost 6 bases and 7 bases respectively, with 22 bases between them. The CDR3 length is 15 residues. Germline-derived CDR1 and CDR2 are DFQATT and SNEGSKA (reference sequence). The CDR3 loop is CSAHHRGGNLNEQFF. As DNA, the CDR3 is TGCAGTGCCCACCACAGGGGCGGGAATTTAAATGAGCAGTTCTTC.

In its sample, this clonotype was seen many times. The chain couples TRBV4-1 to TRBJ2-5; weak D call: TRBD1 (5 bases). With 0 bases removed from V and 5 bases from J, the gap between germline ends came to 16 bases. The CDR3 has 16 amino acids. CDR1 MGHRA and CDR2 YSYEKL come from the germline V gene. Here the CDR3 reads CASSQDQQALMETQYF. The CDR3 bases are TGCGCCAGCAGCCAAGATCAACAGGCCCTTATGGAGACCCAGTACTTC.

This clonotype was seen a few times. The chain combines TRBV12-3 or TRBV12-4 with TRBJ2-7, with D unresolved. CDR3 size: 12 residues. V shed 11 bases and J shed 5 bases, with 16 bases lying between them. The chain's CDR3 is CAGTTGVNEQYF. CDR3 sequence (DNA): TGTGCCGGCACCACCGGAGTTAACGAGCAGTACTTC.

The genes are TRBV7-6 and TRBJ2-2, with no clear D. Trimming took 5 bases from V and 6 from J, leaving 13 bases between them. The length of the CDR3 is 14 residues. Looked up from germline, CDR1 is SGHVS and CDR2 is FNYEAQ. The CDR3 DNA follows: TGTGCCAGCAGCGTCGACCTTAGGGCCGGGGAGCTGTTTTTT. Protein sequence: CASSVDLRAGELFF.

A note on this clonotype: As the CDR3 is not closed by the conserved phenylalanine or tryptophan, this likely results from a read error. This chain connects TRBV20-1 to TRBJ1-6, with 7 nucleotides matching TRBD1. In germline, CDR1 is DFQATT, CDR2 SNEGSKA (reference sequence). The junction had 6 bases not matched to a gene; V was cut back by 4 bases and J by 0 bases. The CDR3 has 16 residues. For the CDR3, the DNA is TGCAGTGCTACCGGGACAGCGAGCTCCTATAATTCACCCCTCCACTCT. It yields the protein CSATGTASSYNSPLHS.

A note on this clonotype: At one boundary the junction diverges from the germline segment, which might be a read error. The V and J genes are TRBV4-1 and TRBJ2-5; maybe TRBD1 (6 bases). Germline V lookup: CDR1 MGHRA, CDR2 YSYEKL. This CDR3 spans 15 amino acids. The chain's CDR3 is CASSQPGQHQEPQYF. The CDR3 DNA reads TGCGCCAGCAGCCAACCAGGACAGCACCAAGAGCCCCAGTACTTC.

This clonotype has ten or more counts. This chain uses TRBV5-1 with TRBJ2-5, with D possibly being TRBD1 or TRBD2 (6 bases each). Trimming left V 4 bases short and J 5 bases short, with 27 bases between. The CDR3 loop spans 18 amino acids. Germline loops: CDR1 SGHRS, CDR2 YFSETQ. The CDR3 DNA reads as TGCGCCAGCAGCCTGGTTGGCATTAACAGGGCGAGCGGGGAGACCCAGTACTTC. It codes for CASSLVGINRASGETQYF.

The rearrangement links TRBV5-3 to TRBJ2-5; D is ambiguous. TRBV5-3 is placed among ORFs of uncertain function. CDR3 size: 15 residues. Written as DNA, the CDR3 is TGTGTCAGCAGCTTGGGCCAGGCCAATAAAGAGACCCAGTACTTC. The encoded protein is CVSSLGQANKETQYF.

To note about this clonotype: This could be a read error, since a much larger clone is one nucleotide away. J is TRBJ2-3 and V is TRBV6-5, with D perhaps given as TRBD1 or TRBD2 (5 bases each). V was trimmed by 2 bases and J by 5 bases, leaving 14 bases between them. The CDR3 totals 15 residues. Germline V gives CDR1 MNHEY, CDR2 SVGAGI. The CDR3 sequence: CASSYRGRIGDTQYF. CDR3 bases: TGTGCCAGCAGTTACCGGGGCAGGATTGGAGATACGCAGTATTTT.

The V gene is TRBV12-3 or TRBV12-4, the J gene TRBJ1-4; tentatively, D is TRBD1 (5 bases). The V and J ends lost 6 bases and 7 bases respectively, with 18 bases between them. The CDR3 has 15 residues. The CDR3 DNA sequence: TGTGCCAGCAGCCTGAGGGGCCGGGGGACTGAAAAACTGTTTTTT. Protein: CASSLRGRGTEKLFF.

CDR3 in amino acids: CASTLTPQGINEQFF. CDR3 nucleotide sequence: TGTGCCAGCACCCTAACCCCACAGGGTATCAATGAGCAGTTCTTC. This rearrangement joins TRBV7-9 to TRBJ2-1; tentatively, D is TRBD1 (6 bases). This CDR3 contains 15 residues. V lost 7 bases, J lost 6 bases, and 19 bases lay in between. The germline gives CDR1 SEHNR, CDR2 FQNEAQ (reference sequence).

This clonotype was counted once. One junction end disagrees with the germline gene, perhaps due to a read error. The CDR3 sequence: CASSQDWASGTYDQYF. The CDR3 DNA reads as TGCGCCAGCAGCCAAGATTGGGCTAGCGGGACCTACGACCAGTACTTC. V usage is TRBV4-3 and J usage is TRBJ2-7, with 9 bases that match TRBD2. Germline V gene sequence: CDR1 LGHNA, CDR2 YSLEER. The CDR3 has 16 residues.

This chain uses TRBV12-5 with TRBJ1-2; D is uncertain. Germline V gives CDR1 LGHNT, CDR2 FRNRAP. Trimming left V 0 bases short and J 8 bases short, with 4 bases between. CDR3 length: 11 amino acids. The CDR3 DNA follows: TGTGCTAGTGGTTTGGTGGAAGGCTACACCTTC. Translated: CASGLVEGYTF.

The V call is TRBV13, the J call TRBJ2-3; 10 nucleotides agree with TRBD2. Germline-derived CDR1 and CDR2 are PRHDT and FYEKMQ (reference sequence). Trimming removed 4 bases from V and 3 bases from J; junction bases left unmatched: 10. The length of the CDR3 is 17 residues. This chain's CDR3 is CASSWGASGGLTDTQYF. In nucleotides, the CDR3 is TGTGCCAGCAGCTGGGGAGCTAGCGGGGGCTTGACAGATACGCAGTATTTT. The full variable domain, rest sourced from reference TRBV13 and TRBJ2-3, is AAGVIQSPRHLIKEKRETATLKCYPIPRHDTVYWYQQGPGQDPQFLISFYEKMQSDKGSIPDRFSAQQFSDYHSELNMSSLELGDSALYFCASSWGASGGLTDTQYFGPGTRLTVL.

The chain recombines TRBV19 with TRBJ2-5; 8 nucleotides align to TRBD1. CDR3 length equals 16 residues. CDR1 is LNHDA, CDR2 SQIVND, per germline (reference sequence). Losses at the gene ends were 3 bases for V and 3 bases for J; bases not matched to a gene: 9. The CDR3 sequence is CASSIGTGRLEETQYF. In DNA, the CDR3 is TGTGCCAGTAGTATCGGGACAGGAAGGCTAGAAGAGACCCAGTACTTC.

This clonotype was seen repeatedly, ten times or more. The chain couples TRBV29-1 to TRBJ2-3; D possibly corresponds to TRBD2 (5 bases). The V and J ends lost 4 bases and 6 bases respectively, with 23 bases between them. Germline CDR1 SQVTM, CDR2 ANQGSEA. The CDR3 spans 16 residues. The CDR3 bases are TGCAGCGTTGGGCACCGGCTCGGGGTGGGCTATGATACGCAGTATTTT. The encoded protein is CSVGHRLGVGYDTQYF.